These 20 T cell receptor beta chains were all obtained from the same sample, sequenced in a study of blood T cells in healthy people across ages. Combining a sample-barcoded 5' primer with a J-beta primer mix, a second PCR ran for roughly 7 to 11 cycles. Using its own MiXCR run on the 5' RACE reads, TCRdb lists one record per CDR3 protein. The sample lists hundreds of thousands of distinct CDR3 sequences, 20% to 25% occurring once. These data were also reused for a study on T cells of mothers and their children.

The sample consisted of blood. These receptors all stem from a boy younger than 18 in good health.

The chain is built from TRBV21-1 and TRBJ2-7; the table's TRBD2 call for D was not verified on the DNA. TRBV21-1 is a pseudogene. The CDR3 spans 15 residues. Written as DNA, the CDR3 is TGTGCCAGCATCCCATCCCCGGGACTAGTCCACGAGCAGTACTTC. Its translation: CASIPSPGLVHEQYF.

This clonotype occurred a few times. In DNA, the CDR3 is TGTGCCAGCAGCGTAGCAAACGGGGAGCTGTTTTTT. It translates to CASSVANGELFF. The chain is built from TRBV9 and TRBJ2-2; D remains ambiguous. The germline V gene encodes CDR1 SGDLS and CDR2 YYNGEE. V dropped 0 bases and J dropped 7 bases, with 4 bases sitting between them. The CDR3 length is 12 residues.

The chain employs TRBV12-3 or TRBV12-4 and TRBJ2-7; unclear D gene. The CDR3 sequence is 12 residues long. The V and J ends lost 6 bases and 2 bases respectively, with 8 bases between them. The CDR3, as DNA: TGTGCCAGCAGCTTCATGCCCTACGAGCAGTACTTC. Protein product: CASSFMPYEQYF.

In this sample, this clonotype turned up a few times. The chain uses TRBV12-3 or TRBV12-4 and TRBJ2-7; D is possibly TRBD2 (6 bases). The CDR3 runs 15 residues. Trimming took 6 bases from V and 2 from J, leaving 17 bases between them. The CDR3, as DNA: TGTGCCAGCAGCGGCGGAGGGCCGTTGACCTACGAGCAGTACTTC. Protein product: CASSGGGPLTYEQYF.

V usage is TRBV19 and J usage is TRBJ2-2; D is uncertain. CDR1 and CDR2 (germline): LNHDA, SQIVND (reference sequence). This CDR3 contains 14 residues. With 7 bases removed from V and 3 bases from J, the gap between germline ends came to 12 bases. In DNA form, the CDR3 reads TGTGCCAGTAAATGGCGGCCCCACACCGGGGAGCTGTTTTTT. Translation gives CASKWRPHTGELFF.

J is TRBJ2-5 and V is TRBV6-5; D gene ambiguous. The end of the DNA fits TRBJ2-1 better, so the J call may be wrong. The V gene's germline CDR1 is MNHEY and CDR2 SVGAGI. The CDR3 runs 12 residues. DNA for the CDR3: TGTGCCAGCAGGAACTATCGCAATGAGCAGTTCTTC. Its translation is CASRNYRNEQFF.

The chain combines TRBV29-1 with TRBJ1-1; maybe TRBD1 (5 bases). Germline CDR1 reads SQVTM; CDR2 reads ANQGSEA. This CDR3 has 13 residues. The ends were cut back, 5 bases at V and 1 base at J, with 11 bases in the middle. Here the CDR3 DNA reads TGCAGCGTTTTGACAGTTAGGAACACTGAAGCTTTCTTT. Its protein is CSVLTVRNTEAFF.

The V and J genes are TRBV7-2 and TRBJ1-4; D ambiguous. Trimming stripped 0 bases from V and 8 bases from J, with 10 bases between. Germline loops: CDR1 SGHTA, CDR2 FQGNSA. The CDR3 extends over 14 amino acids. In DNA, the CDR3 is TGTGCCAGCAGCTTAGCGCTAAGTAGGGAAAAACTGTTTTTT. This encodes CASSLALSREKLFF.

This clonotype was counted between two and nine times. The gene calls are TRBV7-9 and TRBJ2-5, with D unclear. The DNA end lines up better with TRBJ2-1; the J call may be wrong. This CDR3 contains 11 residues. Germline V gene sequence: CDR1 SEHNR, CDR2 FQNEAQ (reference sequence). The DNA of the CDR3 is TGTGCCACAGAACCTTACAATGAGCAGTTCTTC. Its translation is CATEPYNEQFF.

This clonotype has more than one count but fewer than ten. CDR3 region: CASSFWTVGSGQETQYF. The CDR3 DNA sequence: TGCGCCAGCAGCTTTTGGACAGTGGGATCGGGTCAAGAGACCCAGTACTTC. The chain joins TRBV5-1 to TRBJ2-5; D is perhaps TRBD1 (6 bases). Germline V gene lookup returns CDR1 SGHRS and CDR2 YFSETQ. Deletions cut 2 bases from V and 2 bases from J, with 19 bases between. The CDR3 sequence is 17 residues long.

This chain links TRBV3-1 with TRBJ2-4; 12 bases are shared with TRBD2. The CDR3 has 18 residues. The trim removed 1 base at V and 0 bases at J, leaving 4 bases unmatched. Germline CDR1 LGHDT, CDR2 YNNKEL (reference sequence). DNA for the CDR3: TGTGCCAGCAGCCAAGTGACTAGCGGGGGTGCAGCCAAAAACATTCAGTACTTC. Protein product: CASSQVTSGGAAKNIQYF.

V and J are TRBV10-3 and TRBJ1-1; D gene uncertain. Per germline, CDR1 ENHRY and CDR2 SYGVKD. Trimming left V 2 bases short and J 3 bases short, with 10 bases between. The CDR3 spans 14 residues. The CDR3 reads CAISEKGADTEAFF. DNA of the CDR3: TGTGCCATCAGTGAGAAGGGCGCCGACACTGAAGCTTTCTTT.

This rearrangement joins TRBV4-3 to TRBJ1-2, with 7 bases that match TRBD1. Germline lookup yields CDR1 LGHNA and CDR2 YSLEER. The CDR3 runs 17 residues. With 4 bases clipped from V and 3 bases from J, the junction kept 14 bases outside the gene matches. CDR3 in amino acids: CASSPRGGTEGHYGYTF. In DNA form, the CDR3 reads TGCGCCAGCAGCCCGAGGGGCGGGACAGAAGGTCACTATGGCTACACCTTC.

The chain couples TRBV27 to TRBJ2-3; D ambiguous. The CDR3 spans 14 residues. V lost 7 bases and J lost 0, with 11 bases in between. From germline, CDR1 is MNHEY and CDR2 SMNVEV (reference sequence). The CDR3 protein is CASKTSRSTDTQYF. The CDR3 DNA sequence: TGTGCCAGCAAGACGAGCAGGAGCACAGATACGCAGTATTTT.

This clonotype was seen at least ten times. The V call is TRBV24-1, the J call TRBJ2-2, with D perhaps matching TRBD1 (6 bases). CDR1 KGHDR and CDR2 SFDVKD come from the germline V gene. V was pared by 1 base and J by 1 base, with 9 bases between. The CDR3 loop spans 16 amino acids. The CDR3 bases are TGTGCCACCAGTGATTTAACGACAGGGAACACCGGGGAGCTGTTTTTT. Translated, it gives CATSDLTTGNTGELFF.

Only a few counts were recorded for this clonotype. V usage is TRBV28 and J usage is TRBJ2-7; 10 bases agree with TRBD1. This CDR3 is 15 amino acids long. The J segment lost 4 bases and the V segment lost 5 bases, leaving 8 bases of the junction unmatched. The germline CDR1 and CDR2 sequences are MDHEN and SYDVKM. CDR3 amino acids: CASSQTGTGAYEQYF. In DNA, the CDR3 is TGTGCCAGCAGTCAAACCGGGACAGGGGCTTACGAGCAGTACTTC.

This clonotype came up many times. The V gene is TRBV7-3, the J gene TRBJ2-5; no clear D gene. This CDR3 is built from 12 residues. The germline V and J ends were trimmed by 4 bases and 0 bases, with 3 bases remaining between them. In germline, CDR1 is SGHTA, CDR2 FQGTGA. In DNA form, the CDR3 reads TGTGCCAGCAGCTGGTACCAAGAGACCCAGTACTTC. Residues: CASSWYQETQYF. The whole variable domain, filled in from reference TRBV7-3 and TRBJ2-5, reads GAGVSQTPSNKVTEKGKYVELRCDPISGHTALYWYRQSLGQGPEFLIYFQGTGAADDSGLPNDRFFAVRPEGSVSTLKIQRTERGDSAVYLCASSWYQETQYFGPGTRLLVL.

This clonotype has more than one count but fewer than ten. The chain carries TRBV12-3 or TRBV12-4 and TRBJ1-1, with D hard to call. V lost 3 bases to trimming and J lost 0 bases, with 8 bases between them. The length of the CDR3 is 14 residues. The DNA for the CDR3 is TGTGCCAGCAGTTTCGCAAGATTGAACACTGAAGCTTTCTTT. As protein: CASSFARLNTEAFF.

This clonotype has more than one count but fewer than ten. The chain links TRBV3-1 to TRBJ2-5; D is uncertain. The end of the DNA fits TRBJ2-1 better, so the J call may be wrong. This CDR3 contains 12 residues. The germline V gene encodes CDR1 LGHDT and CDR2 YNNKEL (reference sequence). CDR3 residues: CASSRLKDEQFF. The DNA for the CDR3 is TGTGCCAGCAGCCGTCTAAAAGATGAGCAGTTCTTC.

The chain carries TRBV7-7 and TRBJ2-3; 8 positions match TRBD2. The CDR3 covers 16 residues. Germline lookup yields CDR1 SSHAT and CDR2 FNYEAQ (reference sequence). The CDR3: CASGRLSGEPADTQYF. In DNA, the CDR3 is TGTGCTAGCGGCCGCCTTAGCGGGGAACCAGCAGATACGCAGTATTTT.